What follows are 21 T cell receptor beta chains derived from one specimen sequenced in a study of beta chain features in type 1 diabetes. Every bit of the isolated RNA underwent reverse transcription, so sequencing read expressed TCRB transcripts. Measured with immunoSEQ multiplex PCR; TCRdb has only the in-frame clones, and not every one. The table lists hundreds of thousands of clones, around 13% of them singletons. Sequencing was done on a sample of naive CD4+ T cells from blood. These receptor sequences come from a man aged 30 to 45 in good health.

This clone was recorded only once. This sequence joins TRBV6-5 and TRBJ2-3, with 9 nucleotides matching TRBD1. The V gene's germline CDR1 is MNHEY and CDR2 SVGAGI. The CDR3 covers 14 residues. Trimming at V came to 6 bases and at J to 1 base, leaving 2 bases not matched to a gene. The CDR3 loop reads CASSWDRGTDTQYF. In DNA form, the CDR3 reads TGTGCCAGCAGCTGGGACAGGGGCACAGATACGCAGTATTTT.

This clone was picked up many times. CDR3 region: CASSKVTETQYF. The CDR3, as DNA: TGTGCCAGCAGCAAAGTTACGGAGACCCAGTACTTC. The gene calls are TRBV21-1 and TRBJ2-5. TRBV21-1 is a recognized pseudogene. The CDR3 runs to 12 residues.

V and J are TRBV29-1 and TRBJ1-1; D perhaps matches TRBD1 (6 bases). Trimming shortened V by 5 bases and J by 3 bases, and 13 bases separated the two germline ends. CDR1 SQVTM and CDR2 ANQGSEA come from the germline V gene. This CDR3 is 13 amino acids long. This CDR3 reads CSVRTAGDTEAFF. The DNA of the CDR3 is TGCAGCGTTCGGACAGCTGGGGACACTGAAGCTTTCTTT. The full variable domain, in which reference TRBV29-1 and TRBJ1-1 provide the parts outside the CDR3, is SAVISQKPSRDICQRGTSLTIQCQVDSQVTMMFWYRQQPGQSLTLIATANQGSEATYESGFVIDKFPISRPNLTFSTLTVSNMSPEDSSIYLCSVRTAGDTEAFFGQGTRLTVV.

The chain couples TRBV9 to TRBJ2-3; the match to TRBD2 covers 11 bases. The CDR3 is made up of 16 amino acids. Germline V gives CDR1 SGDLS, CDR2 YYNGEE. V shed 0 bases, J shed 3 bases, and the junction held 3 bases outside the gene matches. DNA of the CDR3: TGTGCCAGCAGCGTAGGCCTAGCGGGGGGAACAGATACGCAGTATTTT. Amino acid sequence: CASSVGLAGGTDTQYF.

The chain employs TRBV5-6 and TRBJ2-3, with a weak D call TRBD1 (5 bases). Germline-derived CDR1 and CDR2 are SGHDT and YYEEEE. This CDR3 has 11 residues. The V and J ends lost 0 bases and 14 bases respectively, with 10 bases between them. CDR3 sequence (DNA): TGTGCCAGCAGCTTGGGTGGGGCCTGGTATTTT. As protein: CASSLGGAWYF.

The V gene is TRBV6-1, the J gene TRBJ1-4, with TRBD1 as a possible D gene (5 bases). V shed 1 base and J shed 8 bases, with 11 bases lying between them. Germline V gene data show CDR1 as MNHNS and CDR2 as SASEGT. There are 14 residues in the CDR3. CDR3 region: CASSEVAGLEKLFF. Here the CDR3 DNA reads TGTGCCAGCAGTGAAGTGGCAGGGCTGGAAAAACTGTTTTTT.

This clone has only a few counts. This chain links TRBV11-1 with TRBJ2-1; D is unclear. The germline V and J ends were trimmed by 4 bases and 10 bases, with 11 bases remaining between them. The CDR3 totals 12 residues. Germline assignment: CDR1 SGHAT and CDR2 FQDESV (reference sequence). The CDR3 sequence is CASSSPKREQFF. The CDR3 region has the DNA TGTGCCAGCAGCTCCCCCAAACGGGAGCAGTTCTTC.

The rearrangement joins TRBV10-3 to TRBJ2-5; D remains ambiguous. The V and J ends lost 5 bases and 2 bases respectively, with 6 bases between them. The CDR3 sequence is 12 residues long. Germline V gene sequence: CDR1 ENHRY, CDR2 SYGVKD. CDR3 region: CAISRQQETQYF. The DNA for the CDR3 is TGTGCCATCAGTCGGCAGCAAGAGACCCAGTACTTC.

The chain recombines TRBV9 with TRBJ1-2; tentatively, D is TRBD1 (5 bases). Deletions cut 0 bases from V and 9 bases from J, with 18 bases between. CDR1 and CDR2 from the germline V gene are SGDLS and YYNGEE. The CDR3 is 15 residues long. The CDR3 loop reads CASSVGDLGDFSYTF. DNA of the CDR3: TGTGCCAGCAGCGTAGGGGACTTAGGGGACTTCAGCTACACCTTC.

J is TRBJ1-2 and V is TRBV20-1; D is unresolved. This CDR3 is built from 11 residues. V was pared by 5 bases and J by 0 bases, with 4 bases between. The germline gives CDR1 DFQATT, CDR2 SNEGSKA (reference sequence). The CDR3 DNA reads TGCAGTGCTTACTCTAACTATGGCTACACCTTC. As protein: CSAYSNYGYTF.

The V call is TRBV5-4, the J call TRBJ1-2; D uncertain. The V end lost 10 bases, the J end lost 6 bases, and 22 bases lay between the germline ends. This CDR3 comprises 14 residues. Germline V gene data show CDR1 as SGHNT and CDR2 as YYREEE (reference sequence). Here the CDR3 DNA reads TGTGCCTCATACAAGGACGGGAATTACCATGGCTACACCTTC. Its translation: CASYKDGNYHGYTF.

This clone was seen a handful of times. This chain uses TRBV7-9 with TRBJ1-4, with 7 positions matching TRBD1. With V trimmed by 2 bases and J by 10 bases, 1 base remained unmatched. The CDR3 has 12 amino acids. The V gene's germline CDR1 is SEHNR and CDR2 FQNEAQ (reference sequence). This CDR3 reads CASSLSGGKLFF. The CDR3 DNA reads TGTGCCAGCAGCTTATCAGGGGGAAAACTGTTTTTT.

In the case of this clone: A read error may be the cause here, since a much bigger clone is one base away. V and J are TRBV7-8 and TRBJ2-3; D not resolved. The CDR3 runs 11 residues. Germline lookup yields CDR1 SGHVS and CDR2 FQNEAQ. V gave up 6 bases and J gave up 2 bases, with 3 bases separating them. The CDR3 DNA is TGTGCCAGCAGGCTCACAGATACGCAGTATTTT. Protein sequence: CASRLTDTQYF. Drawing the rest from reference TRBV7-8 and TRBJ2-3, the complete variable domain is GAGVSQSPRYKVAKRGQDVALRCDPISGHVSLFWYQQALGQGPEFLTYFQNEAQLDKSGLPSDRFFAERPEGSVSTLKIQRTQQEDSAVYLCASRLTDTQYFGPGTRLTVL.

The chain uses TRBV18 and TRBJ2-7; D unclear. The CDR3 is 15 residues long. V was cut by 0 bases and J by 2 bases, with 11 bases left in between. CDR1 and CDR2 (germline): KGHSH, LQKENI. CDR3 bases: TGTGCCAGCTCACCACCAGATGGGTCCCCCTACGAGCAGTACGTC. Translation gives CASSPPDGSPYEQYV.

This clone occurred a few times. The chain combines TRBV14 with TRBJ2-4; D is unresolved. From germline, CDR1 is SGHDN and CDR2 FVKESK. The CDR3 spans 15 residues. V shed 4 bases and J shed 7 bases, with 17 bases lying between them. CDR3 DNA: TGTGCCAGCAGCCCGTCGTGGCGGACCCAGAACATTCAGTACTTC. As protein: CASSPSWRTQNIQYF.

This clone was found a few times. The J gene is TRBJ2-1, the V gene TRBV9; D ambiguous. The germline V gene encodes CDR1 SGDLS and CDR2 YYNGEE. Trimming removed 0 bases from V and 1 base from J, with 11 bases in between. The CDR3 runs to 16 residues. In DNA, the CDR3 is TGTGCCAGCAGCGTAGGGCTCGAAGGGTCCTACAATGAGCAGTTCTTC. Translating it yields CASSVGLEGSYNEQFF.

The CDR3 DNA is TGTGCCAGCAGTCCTGTCCCTCACGAGCAGTACTTC. The encoded protein is CASSPVPHEQYF. The rearrangement uses TRBV6-5 and TRBJ2-7; D unclear. CDR1 and CDR2 from the germline V gene are MNHEY and SVGAGI. Trimming removed 5 bases at V and 5 bases at J, with 10 bases between. The CDR3 totals 12 residues.

This clone was seen a handful of times. The V call is TRBV7-2, the J call TRBJ2-5; 9 bases align to TRBD1. The CDR3 runs to 15 residues. The J segment lost 4 bases and the V segment lost 3 bases, leaving 6 bases of the junction unmatched. Germline V CDR1 and CDR2: SGHTA, FQGNSA. CDR3 in amino acids: CASSFVTGGGETQYF. The CDR3 bases are TGTGCCAGCAGCTTTGTAACAGGGGGCGGAGAGACCCAGTACTTC.

V is TRBV27 and J is TRBJ2-2; 14 bases line up with TRBD2. The germline gives CDR1 MNHEY, CDR2 SMNVEV (reference sequence). CDR3 length equals 17 residues. Trimming cost V 5 bases and J 9 bases; bases outside gene matches: 11. CDR3 residues: CASSLRLAGGQNRELFF. Here the CDR3 DNA reads TGTGCCAGCAGTCTCCGACTAGCGGGGGGGCAAAACAGGGAGCTGTTTTTT.

The table lists this clone with a count of one. This chain connects TRBV5-6 to TRBJ1-5; 9 nucleotides match TRBD1. Trimming took 0 bases from V and 5 from J; bases not matched to a gene: 9. The CDR3 is made up of 17 amino acids. The germline CDR1 and CDR2 sequences are SGHDT and YYEEEE. The CDR3 region is CASSLARDREFHQPQHF. Here the CDR3 DNA reads TGTGCCAGCAGCTTGGCCAGGGACAGGGAATTTCATCAGCCCCAGCATTTT.

This clone was seen a handful of times. This chain links TRBV11-2 with TRBJ2-1, with D tentatively TRBD1 (5 bases). V lost 5 bases and J lost 7, with 12 bases in between. This CDR3 contains 13 residues. Germline V gene sequence: CDR1 SGHAT, CDR2 FQNNGV. The CDR3 DNA sequence: TGTGCCAGCAGCCCTGGGGCCGGGAATGAGCAGTTCTTC. Encoded protein: CASSPGAGNEQFF.